This T cell receptor beta chain came from a study of control samples from healthy donors and cancer patients. V was cut by 5 bases and J by 0 bases, with 11 bases left in between. Germline CDR1 is SSHAT and CDR2 is FNYEAQ (reference sequence). The CDR3 loop spans 15 amino acids. This table comes from immunoSEQ multiplex PCR, and its TCRdb copy is limited to in-frame clones, with some not included. This table holds around 140,000 clones, roughly 90% found once. The sequence derives from a man aged 45-65 years with head and neck cancer. Sequencing was performed on PBMCs. The genes are TRBV7-7 and TRBJ2-1, with a tentative D call TRBD2 (6 bases). The CDR3 bases are TGTGCCAGCAGCCTCTACGGGGGCTCCTACAATGAGCAGTTCTTC. Protein product: CASSLYGGSYNEQFF.